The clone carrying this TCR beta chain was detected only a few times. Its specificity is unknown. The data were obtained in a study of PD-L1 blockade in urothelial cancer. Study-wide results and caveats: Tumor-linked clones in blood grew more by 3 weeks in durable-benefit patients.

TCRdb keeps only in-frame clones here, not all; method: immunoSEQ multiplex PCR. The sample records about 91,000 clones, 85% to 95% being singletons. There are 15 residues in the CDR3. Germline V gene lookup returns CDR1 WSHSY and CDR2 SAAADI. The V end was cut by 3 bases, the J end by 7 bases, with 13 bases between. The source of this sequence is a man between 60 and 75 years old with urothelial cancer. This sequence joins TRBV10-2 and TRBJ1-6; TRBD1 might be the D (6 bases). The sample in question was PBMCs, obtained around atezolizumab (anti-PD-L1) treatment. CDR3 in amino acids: CASSDRTGNNSPLHF. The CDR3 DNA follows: TGCGCCAGCAGTGACCGCACAGGGAACAATTCACCCCTCCACTTT.